This is a list of T cell receptor beta chains from one sample in a study of blood T cell repertoires in COVID-19. Sequencing used immunoSEQ multiplex PCR; TCRdb keeps in-frame clones, though not all of them. This table has 250,000 or so clones, approximately 86% appearing once. What was sequenced was PBMCs or T cells enriched from blood (not recorded which). These receptors all come from a woman between 45 and 60 years old who had recovered from COVID-19. Both conserved end residues are part of each CDR3. Each record gives: D gene, V gene, J gene, clone size, CDR3 protein, CDR3 DNA. D genes are given only for firm matches. Not every row has a clone size; where given, it reads once, few, many or a size class.

d_call: TRBD1; v_call: TRBV6-5; j_call: TRBJ1-4; clone_size: once; cdr3_aa: CASAGRAVDRVFF; cdr3_nt: TGTGCCAGCGCAGGGCGGGCCGTCGACAGGGTGTTTTTT
d_call: -; v_call: TRBV7-2; j_call: TRBJ1-2; clone_size: few; cdr3_aa: CASSLDRYGYTF; cdr3_nt: TGTGCCAGCAGCTTAGACAGATATGGCTACACCTTC
d_call: -; v_call: TRBV7-3; j_call: TRBJ2-1; clone_size: -; cdr3_aa: CASSSGGTPGYNEQFF; cdr3_nt: TGTGCCAGCAGCTCGGGCGGGACTCCGGGTTACAATGAGCAGTTCTTC
d_call: TRBD1; v_call: TRBV6-4; j_call: TRBJ2-2; clone_size: -; cdr3_aa: CASRQFQGAGELFF; cdr3_nt: TGTGCCAGCAGACAGTTTCAGGGGGCCGGGGAGCTGTTTTTT
d_call: -; v_call: TRBV27; j_call: TRBJ2-7; clone_size: -; cdr3_aa: CASSFAGSTPYLSEQYF; cdr3_nt: TGTGCCAGCAGTTTTGCAGGGTCGACTCCCTACTTGAGCGAGCAGTACTTC
d_call: TRBD2; v_call: TRBV19; j_call: TRBJ2-1; clone_size: -; cdr3_aa: CASSIGASGFYNEQFF; cdr3_nt: TGTGCCAGTAGTATAGGGGCTAGCGGGTTCTACAATGAGCAGTTCTTC
d_call: -; v_call: TRBV7-9; j_call: TRBJ2-1; clone_size: -; cdr3_aa: CASSWTRDEQFF; cdr3_nt: TGTGCCAGCAGCTGGACCAGGGATGAGCAGTTCTTC
d_call: -; v_call: TRBV29-1; j_call: TRBJ2-7; clone_size: -; cdr3_aa: CSVEGDYEQYF; cdr3_nt: TGCAGCGTTGAAGGAGATTACGAGCAGTACTTC
d_call: -; v_call: TRBV29-1; j_call: TRBJ1-3; clone_size: few; cdr3_aa: CSVLEPDRTGNTIYF; cdr3_nt: TGCAGCGTTTTAGAGCCTGACAGGACTGGAAACACCATATATTTT
d_call: -; v_call: TRBV5-1; j_call: TRBJ1-6; clone_size: -; cdr3_aa: CASSGDGGLNSPLHF; cdr3_nt: TGCGCCAGCAGCGGGGATGGAGGACTTAATTCACCCCTCCACTTT
d_call: TRBD1; v_call: TRBV19; j_call: TRBJ1-1; clone_size: -; cdr3_aa: CASSIRRQGGFGTEAFF; cdr3_nt: TGTGCCAGTAGTATCCGCCGACAGGGGGGATTTGGGACTGAAGCTTTCTTT
d_call: -; v_call: TRBV6-1; j_call: TRBJ1-2; clone_size: -; cdr3_aa: CASSELPGEVNYGYTF; cdr3_nt: TGTGCCAGCAGTGAATTGCCAGGGGAAGTCAACTATGGCTACACCTTC
d_call: -; v_call: TRBV6-6; j_call: TRBJ2-4; clone_size: -; cdr3_aa: CASSLRQANIQYF; cdr3_nt: TGTGCCAGCAGTTTAAGACAGGCAAACATTCAGTACTTC
d_call: -; v_call: TRBV7-2; j_call: TRBJ2-2; clone_size: -; cdr3_aa: CASSFEPQGQGGELFF; cdr3_nt: TGTGCCAGCAGCTTCGAACCTCAGGGGCAAGGCGGGGAGCTGTTTTTT
d_call: -; v_call: TRBV27; j_call: TRBJ1-5; clone_size: once; cdr3_aa: CASSWRGQQPQHF; cdr3_nt: TGTGCCAGCAGTTGGAGGGGCCAACAGCCCCAGCATTTT
d_call: -; v_call: TRBV11-2; j_call: TRBJ2-7; clone_size: -; cdr3_aa: CASSPAGHEQYF; cdr3_nt: TGTGCCAGCAGCCCCGCAGGCCACGAGCAGTACTTC
d_call: TRBD1; v_call: TRBV30; j_call: TRBJ2-7; clone_size: -; cdr3_aa: CAWSAIAPGGAGYEQYF; cdr3_nt: TGTGCCTGGAGCGCAATCGCCCCAGGGGGCGCGGGGTACGAGCAGTACTTC
d_call: TRBD2; v_call: TRBV19; j_call: TRBJ2-1; clone_size: -; cdr3_aa: CASSIAGGPYNEQFF; cdr3_nt: TGTGCCAGTAGTATAGCGGGAGGGCCCTACAATGAGCAGTTCTTC
d_call: -; v_call: TRBV27; j_call: TRBJ1-5; clone_size: few; cdr3_aa: CASSLRFAGLHQPQHF; cdr3_nt: TGTGCCAGCAGCCTCAGGTTTGCAGGGTTGCATCAGCCCCAGCATTTT
d_call: -; v_call: TRBV12-3/TRBV12-4; j_call: TRBJ2-5; clone_size: -; cdr3_aa: CASSLVAPGAQYF; cdr3_nt: TGTGCCAGCAGTTTGGTGGCTCCGGGGGCCCAGTACTTC
d_call: -; v_call: TRBV5-1; j_call: TRBJ2-7; clone_size: once; cdr3_aa: CASSLEVGDGEQYF; cdr3_nt: TGCGCCAGCAGCTTGGAAGTAGGGGATGGCGAGCAGTACTTC
d_call: -; v_call: TRBV3-1/TRBV3-2; j_call: TRBJ1-2; clone_size: once; cdr3_aa: CASSGTWRTNYGYTF; cdr3_nt: TGTGCCAGCAGTGGTACGTGGAGGACTAACTATGGCTACACCTTC
d_call: -; v_call: TRBV29-1; j_call: TRBJ2-1; clone_size: once; cdr3_aa: CSVEGPSEQFF; cdr3_nt: TGCAGCGTTGAAGGGCCCTCTGAGCAGTTCTTC
d_call: -; v_call: TRBV3-1/TRBV3-2; j_call: TRBJ1-2; clone_size: -; cdr3_aa: CASSPYDSNGGYTF; cdr3_nt: TGTGCCAGCAGCCCCTATGACAGTAACGGTGGCTACACCTTC
d_call: -; v_call: TRBV5-4; j_call: TRBJ1-1; clone_size: -; cdr3_aa: CASSQIGGAPDTEAFF; cdr3_nt: TGTGCCAGCAGCCAAATCGGGGGGGCTCCCGACACTGAAGCTTTCTTT
d_call: TRBD2; v_call: TRBV4-1; j_call: TRBJ2-1; clone_size: -; cdr3_aa: CASSPTTGTRIQSEQFF; cdr3_nt: TGCGCCAGCAGCCCCACCACCGGGACTAGAATTCAAAGTGAGCAGTTCTTC
d_call: -; v_call: TRBV20-1; j_call: TRBJ2-1; clone_size: -; cdr3_aa: CSARLAEQFF; cdr3_nt: TGCAGTGCTAGACTAGCGGAGCAGTTCTTC
d_call: -; v_call: TRBV2; j_call: TRBJ2-3; clone_size: -; cdr3_aa: CASSERLGEDTQYF; cdr3_nt: TGTGCCAGCAGTGAGAGACTAGGGGAAGATACGCAGTATTTT
d_call: TRBD1; v_call: TRBV19; j_call: TRBJ1-5; clone_size: -; cdr3_aa: CASSIKTGGWQPQHF; cdr3_nt: TGTGCCAGTAGTATAAAGACAGGGGGCTGGCAGCCCCAGCATTTT
d_call: -; v_call: TRBV5-1; j_call: TRBJ1-4; clone_size: -; cdr3_aa: CASRLPNEKLFF; cdr3_nt: TGCGCCAGCAGACTCCCGAATGAAAAACTGTTTTTT
d_call: TRBD1; v_call: TRBV23-1; j_call: TRBJ1-2; clone_size: -; cdr3_aa: CASSQSLSVRQGGGYTF; cdr3_nt: TGCGCCAGCAGTCAATCACTATCAGTTCGGCAGGGGGGTGGCTACACCTTC
d_call: TRBD2; v_call: TRBV7-9; j_call: TRBJ2-1; clone_size: -; cdr3_aa: CASSSLSGTKQFF; cdr3_nt: TGTGCCAGCAGCTCCCTTTCCGGGACTAAGCAGTTCTTC
d_call: -; v_call: TRBV21-1; j_call: TRBJ2-1; clone_size: -; cdr3_aa: CASSKGLGGSSYNEQFF; cdr3_nt: TGTGCCAGCAGCAAGGGACTGGGGGGTAGCTCCTACAATGAGCAGTTCTTC
d_call: -; v_call: TRBV28; j_call: TRBJ1-4; clone_size: -; cdr3_aa: CASSLRRQGEKLFF; cdr3_nt: TGTGCCAGCAGTTTAAGGCGGCAGGGCGAAAAACTGTTTTTT
d_call: TRBD1; v_call: TRBV6-5; j_call: TRBJ1-2; clone_size: -; cdr3_aa: CASITGDSNYGYTF; cdr3_nt: TGTGCCAGCATCACAGGGGATTCTAACTATGGCTACACCTTC
d_call: -; v_call: TRBV3-1/TRBV3-2; j_call: TRBJ2-5; clone_size: once; cdr3_aa: CASSPQRDKETQYF; cdr3_nt: TGTGCCAGCAGCCCTCAGCGGGACAAAGAGACCCAGTACTTC
d_call: -; v_call: TRBV25-1; j_call: TRBJ2-1; clone_size: -; cdr3_aa: CASSPARGERPNEQFF; cdr3_nt: TGTGCCAGCAGCCCTGCCCGGGGAGAACGGCCGAATGAGCAGTTCTTC
d_call: TRBD2; v_call: TRBV28; j_call: TRBJ2-1; clone_size: -; cdr3_aa: CASSFRLAGWHEQFF; cdr3_nt: TGTGCCAGCAGTTTTCGACTAGCGGGATGGCATGAGCAGTTCTTC
d_call: TRBD2; v_call: TRBV2; j_call: TRBJ2-1; clone_size: -; cdr3_aa: CASSGTSAYYNEQFF; cdr3_nt: TGTGCCAGCAGTGGGACTAGCGCTTACTACAATGAGCAGTTCTTC
d_call: TRBD1; v_call: TRBV28; j_call: TRBJ1-2; clone_size: -; cdr3_aa: CASSFRGQWEKYGYTF; cdr3_nt: TGTGCCAGCAGTTTTAGGGGGCAGTGGGAGAAATATGGCTACACCTTC
d_call: -; v_call: TRBV28; j_call: TRBJ2-1; clone_size: -; cdr3_aa: CASSTRVSTTGRPYNEQFF; cdr3_nt: TGTGCCAGCAGCACTAGAGTCTCTACAACAGGGCGCCCCTACAATGAGCAGTTCTTC
d_call: TRBD2; v_call: TRBV5-1; j_call: TRBJ2-3; clone_size: -; cdr3_aa: CASSLVPGTSTTDTQYF; cdr3_nt: TGCGCCAGCAGCTTGGTACCCGGGACTAGCACAACAGATACGCAGTATTTT